A selection of T cell receptor beta chains follows, all from one sample in a study of blood T cells in healthy people across ages. One entry per CDR3 protein results from TCRdb running MiXCR on the 5' RACE reads. Of over 700,000 distinct CDR3 sequences in the sample, just under 25% were seen once. These same records also appear under a second study, on T cells of mothers and their children.

Sequencing input: blood. The receptors come from a boy aged 5-17 years in good health. CDR3s include the opening cysteine and the closing phenylalanine or tryptophan. The D gene is left open where the match is weak. The size entry is marked missing in some rows and otherwise reads once, few, many or a size class.

length	size	J	D	V	CDR3	DNA
15	-	TRBJ2-5	TRBD2	TRBV6-5	CASSYVGGREETQYF	TGTGCCAGCAGTTATGTGGGAGGGCGGGAAGAGACCCAGTACTTC
14	-	TRBJ2-5	-	TRBV4-1	CASSQFLGPAGQYF	TGCGCTAGCAGCCAATTCCTCGGCCCCGCAGGGCAGTACTTC
15	-	TRBJ2-1	-	TRBV11-3	CASSSPGLKLGERFF	TGTGCCAGCAGCTCACCGGGACTGAAGCTTGGGGAGCGGTTCTTC
17	few	TRBJ1-2	TRBD1	TRBV7-8	CASSLDPGGDFNHGYTF	TGTGCCAGCAGCTTAGACCCAGGGGGGGATTTCAACCATGGCTACACCTTC
17	few	TRBJ2-1	TRBD2	TRBV7-9	CASSLGTSGRAQNEQFF	TGTGCCAGCAGCTTAGGGACTAGCGGGAGGGCCCAGAATGAGCAGTTCTTC
16	few	TRBJ1-5	-	TRBV4-2	CASSQDSGNSNQPQHF	TGTGCCAGCAGCCAAGATTCGGGGAATAGCAATCAGCCCCAGCATTTT
16	few	TRBJ2-5	-	TRBV11-2	CASSLIRGPLSGTQYF	TGTGCCAGCAGCTTAATCCGGGGCCCCCTCTCAGGGACCCAGTACTTC
13	-	TRBJ2-1	-	TRBV4-1	CASSQPQYNEQFF	TGCGCCAGCAGCCAACCCCAATACAATGAGCAGTTCTTC
14	-	TRBJ2-3	TRBD1	TRBV5-1	CASSFGQVPDTQYF	TGCGCCAGCAGCTTCGGACAGGTCCCAGATACGCAGTATTTT
14	few	TRBJ2-1	TRBD2	TRBV7-9	CASSWASGRNEQFF	TGTGCCAGCAGCTGGGCTAGCGGGAGGAATGAGCAGTTCTTC
14	few	TRBJ2-5	-	TRBV20-1	CSARRPAAGETQYF	TGCAGTGCTAGACGACCAGCGGCCGGGGAGACCCAGTACTTC
15	-	TRBJ2-3	TRBD2	TRBV28	CASSPGTSGPYTQYF	TGTGCCAGCAGCCCTGGGACTAGCGGGCCGTATACGCAGTATTTT
15	-	TRBJ2-7	TRBD2	TRBV11-1	CANSLQASGNYEQYF	TGTGCCAACAGCTTACAGGCTAGCGGGAATTACGAGCAGTACTTC
14	few	TRBJ1-4	-	TRBV7-6	CASSSGHRDEKLFF	TGTGCCAGCAGCTCGGGACACCGGGATGAAAAACTGTTTTTT
12	-	TRBJ2-7	-	TRBV6-2/TRBV6-3	CASRPESYEQYF	TGTGCCAGCAGGCCCGAGTCCTACGAGCAGTACTTC
16	-	TRBJ2-3	TRBD2	TRBV19	CASSRLAGGSTDTQYF	TGTGCCAGTAGTAGGTTGGCGGGGGGTAGCACAGATACGCAGTATTTT
13	few	TRBJ1-1	-	TRBV4-1	CASSQYLNTEAFF	TGCGCCAGCAGCCAGTACTTGAACACTGAAGCTTTCTTT
16	-	TRBJ2-3	TRBD2	TRBV9	CASSVPTGGGTDTQYF	TGTGCCAGCAGCGTTCCGACTGGGGGGGGCACAGATACGCAGTATTTT
12	few	TRBJ2-7	TRBD1	TRBV28	CATQTGHGEQYF	TGTGCCACCCAGACAGGGCATGGGGAGCAGTACTTC
15	few	TRBJ1-1	-	TRBV6-1	CASSEFGGLGTEAFF	TGTGCCAGCAGTGAATTTGGGGGGCTGGGTACTGAAGCTTTCTTT
18	-	TRBJ2-1	TRBD2	TRBV5-5	CASSPHPALAGQYNEQFF	TGTGCCAGCAGCCCGCACCCCGCTCTAGCGGGTCAGTACAATGAGCAGTTCTTC
15	-	TRBJ1-1	-	TRBV7-8	CASSPRGFMNTEAFF	TGTGCCAGCAGCCCCAGAGGTTTTATGAACACTGAAGCTTTCTTT
16	-	TRBJ2-3	-	TRBV5-1	CASSWGPGPSTDTQYF	TGCGCCAGCAGCTGGGGACCGGGACCAAGCACAGATACGCAGTATTTT
15	once	TRBJ2-2	-	TRBV27	CASSRDGVGTGEQFF	TGTGCCAGCAGTCGGGACGGGGTAGGCACCGGGGAGCAGTTTTTT
17	-	TRBJ2-5	TRBD2	TRBV5-1	CASSLGTSGNFQETQYF	TGCGCCAGCAGCTTGGGGACTAGCGGAAACTTCCAAGAGACCCAGTACTTC
14	-	TRBJ2-3	-	TRBV9	CASSAGQAGDTQYF	TGTGCCAGCAGCGCCGGACAAGCTGGAGATACGCAGTATTTT
17	few	TRBJ2-2	TRBD2	TRBV3-1	CASSNGLAGVSTGELFF	TGTGCCAGCAGCAACGGACTAGCGGGAGTCAGCACCGGGGAGCTGTTTTTT
14	-	TRBJ1-1	TRBD1	TRBV28	CASSPDDRGNLAFF	TGTGCCAGCAGTCCGGACGACAGGGGGAATTTGGCTTTCTTT
17	few	TRBJ2-3	TRBD2	TRBV7-2	CASSLNPAGPTTDTQYF	TGTGCCAGCAGCTTAAATCCAGCGGGGCCTACCACAGATACGCAGTATTTT
14	few	TRBJ2-5	-	TRBV5-5	CASSLEGQRETQYF	TGTGCCAGCAGCTTGGAAGGGCAGAGAGAGACCCAGTACTTC
15	few	TRBJ2-5	TRBD2	TRBV3-1	CASSPTGTSRETQYF	TGTGCCAGCAGCCCAACCGGGACTAGTCGGGAGACCCAGTACTTC
11	-	TRBJ2-1	-	TRBV29-1	CSVGFDNEQFF	TGCAGCGTTGGCTTTGACAATGAGCAGTTCTTC
13	few	TRBJ2-3	-	TRBV29-1	CSVEEESTDTQYF	TGCAGCGTTGAGGAAGAGAGCACAGATACGCAGTATTTT
15	-	TRBJ2-7	TRBD1	TRBV11-2	CASSLGPTGGGEQYF	TGTGCCAGCAGCTTAGGACCGACAGGGGGCGGCGAGCAGTACTTC
13	-	TRBJ1-2	-	TRBV7-6	CVSSFEVNYGYTF	TGTGTCAGCAGCTTTGAGGTTAACTATGGCTACACCTTC
17	few	TRBJ1-5	-	TRBV21-1	CASSKAGRQVGNQPQHF	TGTGCCAGCAGCAAAGCGGGGCGACAGGTCGGCAATCAGCCCCAGCATTTT